This T cell receptor (beta chain) was identified in a study of T cells in Graves' hyperthyroidism and ophthalmopathy. About the study: Peripheral blood draws took place at initial diagnosis, ahead of any treatment.

Broader study findings: Ophthalmopathy was separated from stable hyperthyroidism by a 13 V-J model.

What was amplified from RNA transcripts were TCR beta CDR3 regions. The HTBI primer set was used in a first-round RT-PCR of the TCR CDR3. In TCRdb, the multiplex PCR reads were re-called with MiXCR into one record per CDR3 protein. Seen here are a few hundred thousand distinct CDR3 sequences, roughly 25% observed once, and the top ten hold more than 60%. Uncontrolled infection, other autoimmune disease, pregnancy and lactation each barred patients from inclusion. Fresh peripheral blood, approximately 10 ml, yielded the PBMCs. This clonotype was observed many times. Its antigen is undetermined. One end of the junction does not line up with germline, which may come from a read error. The sequenced material came from blood. The receptor comes from a man aged 50-59 years with Graves' hyperthyroidism.

CDR3 nucleotides: TGTGCCAGCAGCTTAGGCAATGAGCAGTTCTTC. It translates to CASSLGNEQFF. V usage is TRBV5-1 and J usage is TRBJ2-1; D remains unclear. Germline CDR1 reads SGHRS; CDR2 reads YFSETQ. The CDR3 length is 11 residues. Variable domain in full (rest from reference TRBV5-1 and TRBJ2-1): KAGVTQTPRYLIKTRGQQVTLSCSPISGHRSVSWYQQTPGQGLQFLFEYFSETQRNKGNFPGRFSGRQFSNSRSEMNVSTLELGDSALYLCASSLGNEQFFGPGTRLTVL.